The rows below give T cell receptor beta chains drawn from one sample of a study of T cells in tuberculosis. The protocol was immunoSEQ multiplex PCR, while the TCRdb copy is restricted to in-frame clones and leaves out a portion. The sample consists of tens of thousands of clones, 70% to 90% of them appearing once. Specimen: PBMCs, collected at tuberculosis diagnosis. Every receptor here comes from an adult with tuberculosis. CDR3s include the opening cysteine and the closing phenylalanine or tryptophan. D genes are given only for firm matches. Only some rows state a clone size, as once, few, many or a class for expanded clones.

D	V	length	size	J	CDR3	DNA
TRBD2	TRBV27	18	.	TRBJ2-1	CASSLWISGVSSYNEQFF	TGTGCCAGCAGTTTATGGATTAGCGGGGTCTCCTCCTACAATGAGCAGTTCTTC
.	TRBV19	14	.	TRBJ1-2	CASQYTGGDDGYTF	TGTGCCAGCCAGTATACGGGGGGGGACGATGGCTACACCTTC
.	TRBV6-6	16	.	TRBJ1-5	CASSPQGRGDNQPQHF	TGTGCCAGCAGTCCCCAGGGCAGAGGTGACAATCAGCCCCAGCATTTT
.	TRBV7-3	12	.	TRBJ2-1	CASSSSGNEQFF	TGTGCCAGCAGCTCCTCAGGCAATGAGCAGTTCTTC
.	TRBV2	15	.	TRBJ2-1	CASSRGGVDVDEQFF	TGTGCCAGCAGTCGTGGCGGGGTAGATGTGGATGAGCAGTTCTTC
.	TRBV6-6	15	.	TRBJ2-7	CASSLAPGVSYEQYF	TGTGCCAGCAGTTTGGCGCCAGGGGTCTCCTACGAGCAGTACTTC
TRBD1	TRBV10-2	14	.	TRBJ2-7	CASRDRGGSYEQYF	TGCGCCAGCAGGGACAGGGGGGGCTCCTACGAGCAGTACTTC
TRBD2	TRBV25-1	14	.	TRBJ2-7	CASSGSGVPYEQYF	TGTGCCAGCAGTGGCAGCGGGGTACCCTACGAGCAGTACTTC
TRBD1	TRBV28	14	.	TRBJ2-7	CASSLGTGGYEQYF	TGTGCCAGCAGTTTGGGGACAGGCGGCTACGAGCAGTACTTC
TRBD2	TRBV9	15	.	TRBJ2-1	CASQGGRAPNNEQFF	TGTGCCAGCCAAGGAGGGAGGGCTCCAAACAATGAGCAGTTCTTC
.	TRBV1	18	.	TRBJ2-5	CTSSPPGTSGSPEETQYF	TGCACCAGCAGCCCACCCGGGACTAGCGGGAGTCCGGAGGAGACCCAGTACTTC
.	TRBV28	16	.	TRBJ1-1	CASSLPGRGTNTEAFF	TGTGCCAGCAGTTTACCGGGGCGGGGGACGAACACTGAAGCTTTCTTT
.	TRBV27	13	.	TRBJ2-7	CASSLSRSIEQYF	TGTGCCAGCAGTTTATCGCGTTCTATCGAGCAGTACTTC
.	TRBV7-2	14	once	TRBJ1-6	CASSLSGGNSPLHF	TGTGCCAGCAGCTTATCGGGGGGGAATTCACCCCTCCACTTT
.	TRBV11-2	13	once	TRBJ2-3	CASSYFSTDTQYF	TGTGCCAGCAGCTACTTCAGCACAGATACGCAGTATTTT
TRBD1	TRBV2	12	.	TRBJ1-1	CASKRTGTEAFF	TGTGCCAGCAAACGGACAGGGACTGAAGCTTTCTTT
TRBD2	TRBV11-2	18	few	TRBJ2-7	CASSPLRSERGAPYEQYF	TGTGCCAGCAGCCCCCTTAGGTCCGAGCGGGGAGCTCCTTACGAGCAGTACTTC
.	TRBV7-2	15	.	TRBJ2-3	CASSLDIPVADTQYF	TGTGCCAGCAGCTTAGATATTCCCGTTGCAGATACGCAGTATTTT
TRBD1	TRBV18	16	.	TRBJ2-2	CASSRAGGKHTGELFF	TGTGCCAGCTCACGCGCAGGGGGTAAACACACCGGGGAGCTGTTTTTT
TRBD1	TRBV14	15	.	TRBJ1-1	CASSGPYSGGTEAFF	TGTGCCAGCAGCGGACCGTATTCAGGGGGCACTGAAGCTTTCTTT
.	TRBV18	16	once	TRBJ1-3	CASSLRTVSPGNTIYF	TGTGCCAGCTCACTCCGGACAGTCTCCCCTGGAAACACCATATATTTT
.	TRBV19	14	.	TRBJ2-4	CASSIEGGRNIQYF	TGTGCCAGTAGTATAGAAGGGGGACGAAACATTCAGTACTTC
TRBD1	TRBV19	12	.	TRBJ1-1	CASLTGGTEAFF	TGTGCCAGTCTGACAGGGGGCACTGAAGCTTTCTTT
.	TRBV27	17	.	TRBJ2-6	CASSIGQRNSGANVLTF	TGTGCCAGCAGTATCGGACAGCGAAACTCTGGGGCCAACGTCCTGACTTTC
.	TRBV27	14	.	TRBJ1-1	CASSPSGMNTEAFF	TGTGCCAGCAGTCCCTCAGGCATGAACACTGAAGCTTTCTTT
.	TRBV19	14	.	TRBJ1-2	CASRTDSSHYGYTF	TGTGCCAGTAGGACGGACAGTAGTCACTATGGCTACACCTTC
.	TRBV2	18	.	TRBJ2-7	CASRRVGRDRGGFYEQYF	TGTGCCAGCAGGAGGGTGGGGCGGGACAGAGGGGGGTTCTACGAGCAGTACTTC
TRBD1	TRBV5-5	15	.	TRBJ1-6	CASSFGTALNSPLHF	TGTGCCAGCAGCTTCGGGACAGCCCTTAATTCACCCCTCCACTTT
.	TRBV11-3	13	.	TRBJ2-1	CASSLDGHNEQFF	TGTGCCAGCAGCTTAGATGGGCACAATGAGCAGTTCTTC
.	TRBV5-1	15	.	TRBJ2-3	CASSPTRGGTDTQYF	TGCGCCAGCAGCCCGACGCGGGGTGGGACAGATACGCAGTATTTT
.	TRBV7-6	16	.	TRBJ1-3	CASSVGGQSSGNTIYF	TGTGCCAGCAGCGTAGGTGGGCAGAGCTCTGGAAACACCATATATTTT
TRBD1	TRBV13	15	.	TRBJ2-7	CASSIRDRGRKEQYF	TGTGCCAGCAGCATAAGGGACAGGGGGCGGAAGGAGCAGTACTTC
.	TRBV28	12	.	TRBJ1-5	CASRPTWERQHF	TGTGCCAGCAGGCCGACATGGGAGAGGCAGCATTTT
.	TRBV20-1	11	.	TRBJ1-1	CSGKGNTEAFF	TGCAGCGGGAAGGGGAACACTGAAGCTTTCTTT
TRBD1	TRBV29-1	12	.	TRBJ1-2	CSVRDREDGYTF	TGCAGCGTTCGGGACAGGGAAGATGGCTACACCTTC
.	TRBV30	12	.	TRBJ2-7	CAWSVGGYEQYF	TGTGCCTGGAGTGTGGGAGGTTACGAGCAGTACTTC
.	TRBV28	12	.	TRBJ2-7	CASNSRVYEQYF	TGTGCCAGCAACAGCAGGGTTTACGAGCAGTACTTC
.	TRBV4-3	14	.	TRBJ1-2	CASSQDAGWRGYTF	TGCGCCAGCAGCCAAGATGCGGGGTGGCGTGGCTACACCTTC
TRBD2	TRBV19	14	once	TRBJ2-1	CASSIFGGGNEQFF	TGTGCCAGTAGTATCTTCGGCGGGGGCAATGAGCAGTTCTTC
.	TRBV30	15	once	TRBJ2-5	CAWSYDSNIQETQYF	TGTGCCTGGAGTTACGACAGCAACATTCAAGAGACCCAGTACTTC
.	TRBV4-3	13	.	TRBJ1-1	CASSQNGNTEAFF	TGCGCCAGCAGCCAAAACGGGAACACTGAAGCTTTCTTT
TRBD1	TRBV2	14	.	TRBJ2-3	CANRQGWLTDTQYF	TGTGCCAACCGACAGGGGTGGTTGACAGATACGCAGTATTTT